The 17 T cell receptor beta chains in this list originate from one sample, sequenced in a study of glioma-infiltrating T cells after dendritic cell vaccination. The table came from immunoSEQ multiplex PCR; TCRdb's copy has only in-frame clones and leaves some out. The profile shows about 91,000 clones, roughly four fifths of them singletons. Described time point: after dendritic cell vaccination, including at tumor progression/relapse. The sequences come from blood, collected after dendritic cell vaccination. Receptors were obtained from a human donor with glioblastoma.

The chain links TRBV6-5 to TRBJ1-1; D is undetermined. CDR1 MNHEY and CDR2 SVGAGI come from the germline V gene. The CDR3 is 14 residues long. Trimming stripped 6 bases from V and 2 bases from J, with 13 bases between. In DNA, the CDR3 is TGTGCCAGCAGCCAGCGGACCGCTAACACTGAAGCTTTCTTT. As protein: CASSQRTANTEAFF.

The genes are TRBV29-1 and TRBJ1-1, with 9 bases that match TRBD1. The CDR3 runs 13 residues. CDR1 SQVTM and CDR2 ANQGSEA come from the germline V gene. Trimming at V came to 5 bases and at J to 5 bases, leaving 6 bases not matched to a gene. The CDR3 here is CSVKTGGGTEAFF. DNA of the CDR3: TGCAGCGTTAAGACAGGGGGAGGGACTGAAGCTTTCTTT. The full variable domain, completed using reference TRBV29-1 and TRBJ1-1, is SAVISQKPSRDICQRGTSLTIQCQVDSQVTMMFWYRQQPGQSLTLIATANQGSEATYESGFVIDKFPISRPNLTFSTLTVSNMSPEDSSIYLCSVKTGGGTEAFFGQGTRLTVV.

The genes are TRBV6-6 and TRBJ1-2; the D gene is possibly TRBD1 (5 bases). Trimming took off 6 bases at V and 3 bases at J, with 17 bases between the two ends. CDR1 and CDR2 from the germline V gene are MNHNY and SVGAGI (reference sequence). The CDR3 spans 15 residues. The CDR3 is CASSHNQGKDYGYTF. CDR3 in DNA: TGTGCCAGCAGCCACAATCAGGGAAAGGACTATGGCTACACCTTC.

J is TRBJ2-5 and V is TRBV18; possibly TRBD2 for D (7 bases). Germline V CDR1 and CDR2: KGHSH, LQKENI. This CDR3 is 16 amino acids long. Trimming cost V 6 bases and J 2 bases, with 19 bases left between them. CDR3 DNA: TGTGCCAGCTCGTCGGGGGGCCCGGCGGGACAAGAGACCCAGTACTTC. Translation: CASSSGGPAGQETQYF.

The chain carries TRBV6-5 and TRBJ1-1; 7 bases line up with TRBD1. The V and J ends lost 6 bases and 3 bases, in that order; junction bases with no gene match: 10. CDR1 MNHEY and CDR2 SVGAGI come from the germline V gene. The length of the CDR3 is 15 residues. The CDR3 sequence: CASRDSGGSDTEAFF. The CDR3, as DNA: TGTGCCAGCAGAGATTCAGGGGGTTCGGACACTGAAGCTTTCTTT.

This clone was recorded a few times. The V call is TRBV4-1, the J call TRBJ1-5; possibly TRBD1 for D (6 bases). Trimming removed 6 bases from V and 4 bases from J, with 22 bases in between. Germline V gives CDR1 MGHRA, CDR2 YSYEKL. This CDR3 is built from 17 residues. This CDR3 reads CASRLSPLGQTNQPQHF. CDR3 DNA: TGCGCCAGCAGACTTAGCCCGCTCGGACAGACAAATCAGCCCCAGCATTTT.

This clone showed up just once. The DNA of the CDR3 is TGCGCCAGCAGCTTTAGGCCAGGGGAGACCCAGTACTTC. It translates to CASSFRPGETQYF. The genes are TRBV5-1 and TRBJ2-5; D is perhaps TRBD1 (5 bases). This CDR3 spans 13 amino acids. The ends were cut back, 2 bases at V and 5 bases at J, with 10 bases in the middle. Per germline, CDR1 SGHRS and CDR2 YFSETQ. The entire variable domain, with the rest obtained from reference TRBV5-1 and TRBJ2-5, is as follows: KAGVTQTPRYLIKTRGQQVTLSCSPISGHRSVSWYQQTPGQGLQFLFEYFSETQRNKGNFPGRFSGRQFSNSRSEMNVSTLELGDSALYLCASSFRPGETQYFGPGTRLLVL.

The V call is TRBV6-5, the J call TRBJ2-3; D may be TRBD1 (6 bases). Germline V lookup: CDR1 MNHEY, CDR2 SVGAGI. V shed 6 bases and J shed 3 bases, with 13 bases lying between them. This CDR3 has 14 amino acids. CDR3 DNA: TGTGCCAGCAGCTCCAAACAGGGTACAGATACGCAGTATTTT. It translates to CASSSKQGTDTQYF.

For the CDR3, the DNA is TGTGCCAGCAGGCAAGGGGTGAGTCAGCCCCAGCATTTT. As protein: CASRQGVSQPQHF. This rearrangement joins TRBV27 to TRBJ1-5; D is possibly TRBD1 (5 bases). With 6 bases removed from V and 6 bases from J, the gap between germline ends came to 12 bases. The CDR3 has 13 residues. Per the germline V gene, CDR1 is MNHEY and CDR2 is SMNVEV (reference sequence).

This sequence joins TRBV7-3 and TRBJ2-1; TRBD2 matches at 8 bases. Germline loops: CDR1 SGHTA, CDR2 FQGTGA. The CDR3 runs to 15 residues. With 2 bases clipped from V and 3 bases from J, the junction kept 3 bases outside the gene matches. This chain's CDR3 is CASSLPGLGYNEQFF. The CDR3 nucleotides read TGTGCCAGCAGCTTACCGGGACTAGGCTACAATGAGCAGTTCTTC.

V gene TRBV5-1 combines with J gene TRBJ1-5; 8 bases agree with TRBD1. There are 15 residues in the CDR3. V lost 0 bases and J lost 4; bases outside the gene matches: 3. From germline, CDR1 is SGHRS and CDR2 YFSETQ. CDR3 sequence: CASSLEGQENQPQHF. The CDR3 DNA reads as TGCGCCAGCAGCTTGGAGGGACAGGAAAATCAGCCCCAGCATTTT.

This clone has more than one count but fewer than ten. V usage is TRBV27 and J usage is TRBJ2-3; D may be TRBD2 (6 bases). The CDR3 spans 15 residues. Germline assignment: CDR1 MNHEY and CDR2 SMNVEV (reference sequence). V was clipped by 3 bases and J by 4 bases, with 14 bases between them. CDR3 bases: TGTGCCAGCAGTTTTTTCCGGGAGATGCCAGATACGCAGTATTTT. Translation gives CASSFFREMPDTQYF.

The V call is TRBV7-2, the J call TRBJ1-5, with D perhaps TRBD1 (5 bases). V lost 2 bases and J 2 bases, leaving 7 bases between the germline ends. This CDR3 has 14 residues. Looked up from germline, CDR1 is SGHTA and CDR2 is FQGNSA. The CDR3 DNA reads as TGTGCCAGCAGCTTAAGCAGGGGCAATCAGCCCCAGCATTTT. Its protein product is CASSLSRGNQPQHF.

This chain connects TRBV15 to TRBJ2-1, with a possible D match to TRBD2 (7 bases). The CDR3 spans 19 residues. CDR1 and CDR2 from the germline V gene are LNHNV and YYDKDF (reference sequence). V lost 3 bases to trimming and J lost 0 bases, with 21 bases between them. In DNA, the CDR3 is TGTGCCACCAGCAGCATTGCCCTCTCGGGGGGCCTCTCCTACAATGAGCAGTTCTTC. As protein: CATSSIALSGGLSYNEQFF.

This chain connects TRBV25-1 to TRBJ2-5; no definite D call. V was pared by 2 bases and J by 5 bases, with 12 bases between. The germline V gene encodes CDR1 MGHDK and CDR2 SYGVNS. This CDR3 has 14 amino acids. The CDR3: CASSEEGERETQYF. CDR3 nucleotides: TGTGCCAGCAGTGAAGAAGGTGAGAGGGAGACCCAGTACTTC.

The chain uses TRBV5-4 and TRBJ2-3; 8 nucleotides agree with TRBD2. From germline, CDR1 is SGHNT and CDR2 YYREEE (reference sequence). The trim removed 7 bases at V and 1 base at J, leaving 8 bases unmatched. The CDR3 is 15 residues long. In DNA form, the CDR3 reads TGTGCCAGCGGCCGGGGGGGGGCGGGCACAGATACGCAGTATTTT. The encoded protein is CASGRGGAGTDTQYF.

The rearrangement links TRBV7-9 to TRBJ2-3; 9 bases are a match to TRBD1. CDR1 is SEHNR and CDR2 is FQNEAQ in the germline V gene (reference sequence). J gave up 5 bases and V 5 bases, and 8 bases lay outside the gene matches. The CDR3 has 15 residues. DNA for the CDR3: TGTGCCAGCAGCGAAACACAGGGGGCGCGAGATACGCAGTATTTT. This sequence encodes CASSETQGARDTQYF.